What follows are 14 T cell receptor beta chains derived from one specimen sequenced in a study of cytomegalovirus exposure and HLA in healthy donors. Primers included in the PCR were 60 Vbeta and 13 Jbeta primers. Here immunoSEQ multiplex PCR was the method, and the copy in TCRdb shows in-frame clones only, minus some. The ten top clones account for about 2.2%, within a sample of about 150,000 clones. Sample: PBMCs. The receptors were gathered from a young man in good health and CMV-seronegative.

The chain employs TRBV29-1 and TRBJ1-1; TRBD1 aligns across 10 bases. V dropped 7 bases and J dropped 3; count of bases not matched to a gene: 11. The V gene's germline CDR1 is SQVTM and CDR2 ANQGSEA. The length of the CDR3 is 15 residues. The chain's CDR3 is CSDPGLGTGDTEAFF. DNA of the CDR3: TGCAGCGATCCTGGTCTTGGGACAGGGGACACTGAAGCTTTCTTT.

V gene TRBV5-1 combines with J gene TRBJ2-3; 7 positions match TRBD2. The CDR3 extends over 14 amino acids. The germline V gene encodes CDR1 SGHRS and CDR2 YFSETQ. V dropped 6 bases and J dropped 3; count of bases not matched to a gene: 7. This CDR3 reads CASIPAGGTDTQYF. The DNA for the CDR3 is TGCGCCAGCATCCCCGCCGGGGGGACAGATACGCAGTATTTT.

J is TRBJ2-1 and V is TRBV14; 9 bases are shared with TRBD1. From germline, CDR1 is SGHDN and CDR2 FVKESK. This CDR3 has 17 amino acids. V dropped 3 bases and J dropped 8; count of bases not matched to a gene: 14. CDR3 sequence: CASSHGAGTGSQYEQFF. CDR3 nucleotides: TGTGCCAGCAGCCATGGAGCCGGGACAGGGTCCCAATATGAGCAGTTCTTC.

The V and J genes are TRBV7-2 and TRBJ2-7, with 12 bases aligning to TRBD2. J gave up 2 bases and V 1 base, and 12 bases lay outside the gene matches. The CDR3 consists of 19 residues. CDR1 and CDR2 (germline): SGHTA, FQGNSA. The CDR3 is CASSLVWTSGEILAYEQYF. In DNA form, the CDR3 reads TGTGCCAGCAGCTTAGTGTGGACTAGCGGGGAAATCCTGGCCTACGAGCAGTACTTC. Full variable domain (remainder filled in from reference TRBV7-2 and TRBJ2-7): GAGVSQSPSNKVTEKGKDVELRCDPISGHTALYWYRQSLGQGLEFLIYFQGNSAPDKSGLPSDRFSAERTGGSVSTLTIQRTQQEDSAVYLCASSLVWTSGEILAYEQYFGPGTRLTVT.

The rearrangement joins TRBV10-3 to TRBJ1-2, with D tentatively TRBD1 (6 bases). Per germline, CDR1 ENHRY and CDR2 SYGVKD. This CDR3 is built from 15 residues. V lost 4 bases and J lost 0, with 12 bases in between. CDR3 in amino acids: CAISGRQEANYGYTF. CDR3 bases: TGTGCCATCAGTGGCCGACAGGAGGCTAACTATGGCTACACCTTC.

The chain employs TRBV5-1 and TRBJ2-2; 8 nucleotides line up with TRBD2. CDR1 is SGHRS and CDR2 is YFSETQ in the germline V gene. The CDR3 runs 14 residues. Unmatched junction bases numbered 2, after V lost 2 bases and J lost 5 bases. CDR3 coding DNA: TGCGCCAGCAGCTTCGGGAGGGGGACCGGGGAGCTGTTTTTT. Translation gives CASSFGRGTGELFF.

The chain links TRBV9 to TRBJ2-3; 9 bases line up with TRBD2. CDR1 and CDR2 (germline): SGDLS, YYNGEE. CDR3 size: 16 residues. The ends lost 3 bases at V and 3 bases at J; junction bases unmatched: 8. Here the CDR3 DNA reads TGTGCCAGCAGCGCTTCCGGGACTAGCCCTACAGATACGCAGTATTTT. It codes for CASSASGTSPTDTQYF.

V is TRBV29-1 and J is TRBJ2-1; TRBD1 matches 8 bases. Trimming removed 1 base from V and 10 bases from J; junction bases left unmatched: 9. This CDR3 has 14 residues. Germline CDR1 SQVTM, CDR2 ANQGSEA. The CDR3 sequence: CSVEVGQGAGEQFF. CDR3 DNA sequence: TGCAGCGTTGAAGTTGGGCAGGGGGCTGGGGAGCAGTTCTTC.

The genes are TRBV5-1 and TRBJ2-1; tentative D call: TRBD1 (5 bases). The CDR3 covers 14 residues. Trimming took 2 bases from V and 7 from J, leaving 13 bases between them. CDR1 and CDR2 from the germline V gene are SGHRS and YFSETQ. Here the CDR3 DNA reads TGCGCCAGCAGCTTAGGGGCCGAACGGAATGAGCAGTTCTTC. This gives the protein CASSLGAERNEQFF.

V is TRBV5-5 and J is TRBJ2-6, with 10 bases matching TRBD1. J lost 0 bases, V lost 5 bases, and 5 bases had no gene match. This CDR3 has 17 residues. Germline CDR1 reads SGHKS; CDR2 reads YYEKEE (reference sequence). The chain's CDR3 is CASRRTGGVSGANVLTF. CDR3 sequence (DNA): TGTGCCAGCAGGCGGACAGGGGGTGTCTCTGGGGCCAACGTCCTGACTTTC.

V usage is TRBV5-1 and J usage is TRBJ2-5; 8 bases match TRBD2. The trim removed 1 base at V and 7 bases at J, leaving 12 bases unmatched. The CDR3 sequence is 16 residues long. CDR1 is SGHRS, CDR2 YFSETQ, per germline. CDR3 sequence (DNA): TGCGCCAGCAGCTTGAGCGGGGGACCCATGGGCGGGACCCAGTACTTC. Translating gives CASSLSGGPMGGTQYF. The full variable domain, in which reference TRBV5-1 and TRBJ2-5 provide the parts outside the CDR3, is KAGVTQTPRYLIKTRGQQVTLSCSPISGHRSVSWYQQTPGQGLQFLFEYFSETQRNKGNFPGRFSGRQFSNSRSEMNVSTLELGDSALYLCASSLSGGPMGGTQYFGPGTRLLVL.

The chain joins TRBV4-3 to TRBJ2-5, with 13 nucleotides matching TRBD2. CDR1 is LGHNA and CDR2 is YSLEER in the germline V gene. The CDR3 contains 16 residues. The V and J ends lost 4 bases and 5 bases, in that order; junction bases with no gene match: 7. This CDR3 is CASSRTLTSGRETQYF. CDR3 coding DNA: TGCGCCAGCAGCCGAACGTTGACTAGCGGGAGGGAGACCCAGTACTTC.

The gene calls are TRBV5-1 and TRBJ2-3; the match to TRBD2 covers 10 bases. Germline loops: CDR1 SGHRS, CDR2 YFSETQ. CDR3 length: 15 amino acids. After removal of 4 bases from V and 2 bases from J, the junction contained 4 bases not matched to a gene. CDR3 amino acids: CASSNGLAVTDTQYF. The CDR3 bases are TGCGCCAGCAGCAACGGACTAGCGGTCACAGATACGCAGTATTTT.

The chain employs TRBV6-1 and TRBJ1-2; D is perhaps TRBD1 (6 bases). From germline, CDR1 is MNHNS and CDR2 SASEGT. The CDR3 contains 11 residues. The ends were cut back, 10 bases at V and 6 bases at J, with 12 bases in the middle. CDR3 amino acids: CATRNRDGYTF. CDR3 coding DNA: TGTGCCACAAGGAACAGGGATGGCTACACCTTC.